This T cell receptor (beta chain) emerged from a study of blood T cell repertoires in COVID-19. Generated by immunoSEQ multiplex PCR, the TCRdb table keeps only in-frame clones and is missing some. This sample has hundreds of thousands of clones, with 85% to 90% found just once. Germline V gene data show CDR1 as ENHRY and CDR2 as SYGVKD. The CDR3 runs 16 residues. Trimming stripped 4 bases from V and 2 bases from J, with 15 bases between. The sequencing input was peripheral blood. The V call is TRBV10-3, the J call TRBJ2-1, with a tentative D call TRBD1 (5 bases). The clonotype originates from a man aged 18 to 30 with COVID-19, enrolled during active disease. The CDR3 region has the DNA TGTGCCATCAGTGGTATTGGGGCAATGCCCTACAATGAGCAGTTCTTC. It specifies CAISGIGAMPYNEQFF.